This T cell receptor beta chain derives from a study of T cell repertoires in cytomegalovirus infection. On the study more broadly: Public TCR beta signatures indicated both CMV infection and matching HLA type.

General study findings and limits: Accumulated public TCR beta family frequency recognized individuals carrying CMV together with the relevant HLA.

From germline, CDR1 is MNHEY and CDR2 SMNVEV (reference sequence). The CDR3 is 16 amino acids. One entry per CDR3 protein, called by TCRdb with MiXCR from the reads. The table lists about 740,000 distinct CDR3 sequences, less than 40% of them singletons. There are a few counts of this clonotype. What it binds is unknown. Relative to the germline gene, one junction end is altered; a read error may explain this. The rearrangement uses TRBV27 and TRBJ2-5; 12 bases agree with TRBD2. The sequenced material came from PBMCs. The clonotype was recovered from a human donor in good health (CMV status not recorded). Some clones in this sample may be carry-over from other donors' samples. The CDR3 nucleotides are TGTGCCCGCAGTCCCCCCACTAGCGGGGGGCCAGAGACCCAGTACTTC. Protein: CARSPPTSGGPETQYF.